A single sample gave rise to the 16 T cell receptor beta chains below, sequenced in a study of blood T cells in healthy people across ages (dated by TCRdb to between 2014 and 2017). Library method: 5' RACE. The sample was run on an Illumina HiSeq 2500. A second roughly 6 to 11 cycle PCR used a sample-barcoded 5' primer and a J-beta primer mix. TCRdb applied fastp at Q25 and MiXCR to the public reads, then kept only in-frame beta chains. CDR3 protein sequences are deduplicated, and each keeps its most common genes and DNA. This sample lists roughly 500,000 distinct CDR3 sequences; approximately 25% were detected once. The biggest ten clones account for approximately 17% of the sample. Sequencing used blood. These receptors all stem from an older woman in good health.

This clonotype was seen more than once but under ten times. The V call is TRBV11-3, the J call TRBJ2-4; D is ambiguous. Germline CDR1 and CDR2: SGHNT and YENEEA. The CDR3 covers 15 residues. With 0 bases removed from V and 0 bases from J, the gap between germline ends came to 6 bases. The CDR3 bases are TGTGCCAGCAGCTTAGATTGGTCAGCCAAAAACATTCAGTACTTC. This translates into CASSLDWSAKNIQYF.

The V gene is TRBV12-3 or TRBV12-4, the J gene TRBJ1-1, with TRBD1 matching 7 bases. The V segment lost 6 bases and the J segment 1 base; nucleotides outside the gene matches: 2. The CDR3 runs 13 residues. The CDR3 sequence: CASRDRSNTEAFF. The CDR3 DNA reads TGTGCCAGCAGGGACAGGTCGAACACTGAAGCTTTCTTT.

The rearrangement links TRBV18 to TRBJ2-7; 12 bases are shared with TRBD1. Germline CDR1 KGHSH, CDR2 LQKENI. The ends lost 2 bases at V and 6 bases at J; junction bases unmatched: 2. The CDR3 has 14 amino acids. CDR3 nucleotides: TGTGCCAGCTCACCAGGGACAGGGGGCGTCGAGCAGTACTTC. It is translated as CASSPGTGGVEQYF.

V is TRBV5-1 and J is TRBJ2-2; D remains unclear. The CDR3 extends over 13 amino acids. Germline values: CDR1 SGHRS, CDR2 YFSETQ. The V end lost 2 bases, the J end lost 6 bases, and 8 bases lay between the germline ends. CDR3 bases: TGCGCCAGCAGCTTTGCGCCACCCGGGGAGCTGTTTTTT. It codes for CASSFAPPGELFF.

The chain carries TRBV3-1 and TRBJ2-7; no clear D gene. Trimming pared 1 base from V and 1 base from J, leaving 11 bases between. Germline CDR1 and CDR2: LGHDT and YNNKEL (reference sequence). The CDR3 runs to 15 residues. This CDR3 is CASSQGFGSSYEQYF. Written as DNA, the CDR3 is TGTGCCAGCAGCCAAGGGTTCGGTTCTTCCTACGAGCAGTACTTC.

The V and J genes are TRBV24-1 and TRBJ2-3; D ambiguous. Trimming pared 1 base from V and 5 bases from J, leaving 6 bases between. Germline values: CDR1 KGHDR, CDR2 SFDVKD. The CDR3 contains 13 residues. CDR3 sequence: CATSDLSKDTQYF. The CDR3 coding sequence is TGTGCCACCAGTGATTTATCGAAAGATACGCAGTATTTT.

J is TRBJ2-7 and V is TRBV5-1; TRBD2 matches 9 bases. Losses at the gene ends were 6 bases for V and 4 bases for J; bases not matched to a gene: 8. The CDR3 consists of 14 residues. The germline CDR1 and CDR2 sequences are SGHRS and YFSETQ. The CDR3 protein is CASNPSGVLYEQYF. The DNA of the CDR3 is TGCGCCAGCAACCCTAGCGGGGTTTTGTACGAGCAGTACTTC.

The V and J genes are TRBV20-1 and TRBJ2-1; 8 bases are a match to TRBD1. The J call may be mistaken, given a closer DNA end match to TRBJ2-5. CDR1 and CDR2 (germline): DFQATT, SNEGSKA (reference sequence). The CDR3 spans 18 residues. CDR3 residues: CSARAPWSQGAGGETQYF. CDR3 DNA: TGCAGTGCTAGAGCCCCATGGTCCCAGGGGGCAGGAGGGGAGACCCAGTACTTC.

This clonotype was counted ten times or more. The gene calls are TRBV4-3 and TRBJ2-4; 8 nucleotides agree with TRBD1. After removal of 1 base from V and 0 bases from J, the junction contained 5 bases not matched to a gene. Germline lookup yields CDR1 LGHNA and CDR2 YSLEER. The CDR3 loop spans 17 amino acids. The CDR3 protein is CASSQVEGQVAKNIQYF. DNA for the CDR3: TGCGCCAGCAGCCAAGTAGAGGGACAGGTAGCCAAAAACATTCAGTACTTC.

This clonotype was counted many times. The chain carries TRBV6-5 and TRBJ1-5; D perhaps matches TRBD1 (5 bases). The CDR3 runs 18 residues. Germline CDR1 is MNHEY and CDR2 is SVGAGI. Deletions cut 6 bases from V and 4 bases from J, with 25 bases between. The CDR3 spells CASRLSGRGNGVNQPQHF. CDR3 DNA: TGTGCCAGCAGGTTATCGGGACGGGGCAATGGGGTTAATCAGCCCCAGCATTTT.

The rearrangement links TRBV5-1 to TRBJ2-5, with D possibly being TRBD1 (6 bases). This CDR3 region has 14 residues. V was trimmed by 4 bases and J by 5 bases, leaving 15 bases between them. In germline, CDR1 is SGHRS, CDR2 YFSETQ. CDR3 protein: CASSLRGSEETQYF. DNA of the CDR3: TGCGCCAGCAGCCTAAGGGGGTCGGAGGAGACCCAGTACTTC. The full variable domain, completed using reference TRBV5-1 and TRBJ2-5, is KAGVTQTPRYLIKTRGQQVTLSCSPISGHRSVSWYQQTPGQGLQFLFEYFSETQRNKGNFPGRFSGRQFSNSRSEMNVSTLELGDSALYLCASSLRGSEETQYFGPGTRLLVL.

This chain connects TRBV6-5 to TRBJ2-5, with D possibly matching TRBD1 (6 bases). V was cut by 4 bases and J by 4 bases, with 16 bases left in between. The CDR3 runs to 15 residues. Germline V gene data show CDR1 as MNHEY and CDR2 as SVGAGI. The CDR3 DNA follows: TGTGCCAGCAGTTCCATGTGGGGGCGCGGAGAGACCCAGTACTTC. Translated, it gives CASSSMWGRGETQYF.

J is TRBJ2-4 and V is TRBV15, with TRBD2 as a possible D gene (6 bases). V was cut by 2 bases and J by 15 bases, with 17 bases left in between. This CDR3 is built from 13 residues. Germline V lookup: CDR1 LNHNV, CDR2 YYDKDF (reference sequence). CDR3 protein: CATSRYGGGSSYF. The CDR3 DNA sequence: TGTGCCACCAGCAGATACGGGGGTGGTTCCTCGTACTTC.

This chain connects TRBV20-1 to TRBJ2-7; weak D call: TRBD1 (6 bases). The germline V gene encodes CDR1 DFQATT and CDR2 SNEGSKA (reference sequence). The V gene lost 0 bases and the J gene lost 9 bases, with 12 bases spanning the gap. This CDR3 has 12 residues. This CDR3 is CSARDLRGGQYF. Written as DNA, the CDR3 is TGCAGTGCTAGAGATCTCCGAGGGGGGCAGTACTTC.

This clonotype has a handful of counts. The chain is built from TRBV20-1 and TRBJ1-2, with D tentatively TRBD1 (5 bases). The CDR3 covers 12 residues. The germline CDR1 and CDR2 sequences are DFQATT and SNEGSKA (reference sequence). V was cut by 6 bases and J by 4 bases, with 12 bases left in between. The CDR3 is CSATGRLYGYTF. The DNA for the CDR3 is TGCAGTGCCACGGGACGGCTCTATGGCTACACCTTC.

V usage is TRBV2 and J usage is TRBJ2-2, with no clear D. V shed 8 bases and J shed 0 bases, with 13 bases lying between them. This CDR3 contains 15 residues. Germline CDR1 reads SNHLY; CDR2 reads FYNNEI. The DNA for the CDR3 is TGTGCCAGCGCTCAGGAATCCTCGAACACCGGGGAGCTGTTTTTT. The encoded protein is CASAQESSNTGELFF.